This TCR beta chain was sequenced during a study of blood T cell repertoires in COVID-19. Background on the study: There were acute and convalescent COVID-19 samples, and they came from the United States, Italy and Spain.

This clone was counted a single time. The table came from immunoSEQ multiplex PCR; TCRdb's copy has only in-frame clones and leaves some out. The sample lists 150,000 to 200,000 clones, 86% occurring once. The CDR3 is 15 amino acids. V lost 1 base, J lost 5 bases, and 15 bases lay in between. CDR1 SGHDT and CDR2 YYEEEE come from the germline V gene. The receptor comes from a man in his sixties or seventies with acute or convalescent COVID-19. The sample consisted of peripheral blood. V gene TRBV5-6 combines with J gene TRBJ1-1, with D possibly matching TRBD1 (5 bases). The CDR3: CASSLRPPGGTEAFF. The CDR3 nucleotides read TGTGCCAGCAGCTTGCGGCCTCCCGGGGGGACTGAAGCTTTCTTT.